The 23 T cell receptor beta chains listed next were all sequenced from one sample in a study of identical twins (dated by TCRdb to the mid-2010s). The library was produced with 5' RACE. The sequencer was an Illumina HiSeq 2000. TCRdb applied fastp at Q25 and MiXCR to the public reads, then kept only in-frame beta chains. Rows with one shared CDR3 protein collapse into an entry with the most common genes and DNA. This sample has about 210,000 distinct CDR3 sequences in its table, and roughly a tenth of those were observed once. In total, the top ten clones hold 5% to 6% of the sample. The sample taken for sequencing was memory (CD45RO+) T cells sorted from blood. The cell subset or site label, as the study defines it: CD45RO+ enriched T cells. The receptors derive from a woman younger than 35 in good health.

This clonotype was seen more than once but under ten times. An end of the junction does not agree with germline; a read error may underlie this. The V call is TRBV29-1, the J call TRBJ1-4; 7 positions match TRBD1. Germline V gives CDR1 SQVTM, CDR2 ANQGSEA. The length of the CDR3 is 13 residues. CDR3: CSVEDRVNEKLFF. The CDR3 bases are TGCAGCGTAGAAGACAGGGTTAATGAAAAACTGTTTTTT.

This clonotype was counted only a few times. The chain has TRBV5-1 and TRBJ1-2; 10 nucleotides match TRBD1. In germline, CDR1 is SGHRS, CDR2 YFSETQ. CDR3 length equals 17 residues. V lost 2 bases and J lost 2; bases outside the gene matches: 9. The CDR3 sequence is CASSFGDRGRGNYGYTF. The CDR3 bases are TGCGCCAGCAGCTTTGGTGACAGGGGGCGCGGGAACTATGGCTACACCTTC.

This sequence joins TRBV12-3 or TRBV12-4 and TRBJ1-1, with 8 bases identical to TRBD1. The CDR3 covers 16 residues. J lost 1 base, V lost 6 bases, and 10 bases had no gene match. CDR3 amino acids: CASRKTPGQANTEAFF. The CDR3 DNA follows: TGTGCCAGCAGAAAAACACCGGGACAGGCGAACACTGAAGCTTTCTTT.

The chain recombines TRBV20-1 with TRBJ1-1; D may be TRBD1 (6 bases). Germline values: CDR1 DFQATT, CDR2 SNEGSKA (reference sequence). The CDR3 totals 13 residues. V was clipped by 4 bases and J by 5 bases, with 14 bases between them. This CDR3 is CSAKKSGETEAFF. CDR3 nucleotide sequence: TGCAGTGCTAAGAAATCAGGGGAAACTGAAGCTTTCTTT.

The rearrangement links TRBV10-1 to TRBJ2-3, with 7 bases aligning to TRBD2. CDR3 length: 14 residues. Looked up from germline, CDR1 is WNHNN and CDR2 is SYGVQD (reference sequence). The ends lost 4 bases at V and 2 bases at J; junction bases unmatched: 3. The CDR3 coding sequence is TGCGCCAGCAGTGGAGCGGGGATCACAGATACGCAGTATTTT. This translates into CASSGAGITDTQYF.

This clonotype appeared a few times. CDR3 residues: CAISESTGGNQPQHF. The CDR3 bases are TGTGCCATCAGTGAGTCGACTGGGGGAAATCAGCCCCAGCATTTT. V and J are TRBV10-3 and TRBJ1-5; D is perhaps TRBD1 (5 bases). The CDR3 runs to 15 residues. CDR1 ENHRY and CDR2 SYGVKD come from the germline V gene. Trimming removed 0 bases at V and 4 bases at J, with 10 bases between.

At least ten counts were recorded for this clonotype. The chain combines TRBV12-3 or TRBV12-4 with TRBJ2-2; 7 nucleotides line up with TRBD2. J was trimmed by 4 bases and V by 7 bases; bases with no gene match: 6. CDR3 length: 14 amino acids. The CDR3, as DNA: TGTGCCAGCAACGATTGGGGGGGCACCGGGGAGCTGTTTTTT. Translating gives CASNDWGGTGELFF.

This chain joins TRBV9 and TRBJ2-5; D is unresolved. Trimming removed 3 bases at V and 5 bases at J, with 14 bases between. Germline V gene data show CDR1 as SGDLS and CDR2 as YYNGEE. CDR3 size: 14 residues. The CDR3 nucleotides are TGTGCCAGCAGCGCTGGGGTTGGGGTTGAGACCCAGTACTTC. Protein product: CASSAGVGVETQYF.

The chain has TRBV20-1 and TRBJ1-2; 8 bases map to TRBD1. The CDR3 is 15 amino acids. Germline lookup yields CDR1 DFQATT and CDR2 SNEGSKA (reference sequence). The V segment lost 6 bases and the J segment 3 bases; nucleotides outside the gene matches: 12. In DNA form, the CDR3 reads TGCAGTGCGAGTCGCGGCCAGGGACAGGACTATGGCTACACCTTC. Its translation is CSASRGQGQDYGYTF.

The J gene is TRBJ2-3, the V gene TRBV7-8, with TRBD2 matching over 12 bases. CDR1 SGHVS and CDR2 FQNEAQ come from the germline V gene. The V and J ends lost 5 bases and 0 bases, in that order; junction bases with no gene match: 12. This CDR3 comprises 19 residues. The CDR3 region is CASSGPGLAGPLSTDTQYF. DNA for the CDR3: TGTGCCAGCAGCGGACCTGGACTAGCGGGGCCTCTTAGCACAGATACGCAGTATTTT.

In its sample, this clonotype was seen many times. The V gene is TRBV20-1, the J gene TRBJ2-1, with 8 bases that match TRBD2. This CDR3 is 13 amino acids long. Germline V CDR1 and CDR2: DFQATT, SNEGSKA (reference sequence). This chain's CDR3 is CRAAGATYNEQFF. CDR3 bases: TGCAGAGCAGCGGGGGCTACGTACAATGAGCAGTTCTTC.

V and J are TRBV29-1 and TRBJ2-1; the D is unclear. This CDR3 spans 11 amino acids. Germline V gene sequence: CDR1 SQVTM, CDR2 ANQGSEA. V was trimmed by 7 bases and J by 8 bases, leaving 12 bases between them. CDR3 DNA sequence: TGCAGCGGGGGAAGAATCGATGAGCAGTTCTTC. Its protein is CSGGRIDEQFF.

This clonotype was detected ten times or more. The CDR3 here is CASSNSGANVLTF. The CDR3 DNA reads as TGTGCCAGCAGTAACTCTGGGGCCAACGTCCTGACTTTC. The rearrangement joins TRBV12-3 or TRBV12-4 to TRBJ2-6; D ambiguous. The V end was cut by 5 bases, the J end by 0 bases, with 2 bases between. This CDR3 is 13 amino acids long.

This clonotype has only a few counts. This chain uses TRBV7-9 with TRBJ2-1, with 7 bases matching TRBD1. The germline CDR1 and CDR2 sequences are SEHNR and FQNEAQ (reference sequence). V shed 1 base, J shed 16 bases, and the junction held 7 bases outside the gene matches. The CDR3 spans 12 residues. In nucleotides, the CDR3 is TGTGCCAGCAGCTTAGGAGACAGGGCGGTATTCTTC. Translation gives CASSLGDRAVFF.

The rearrangement links TRBV10-3 to TRBJ2-1; D gene ambiguous. CDR1 and CDR2 from the germline V gene are ENHRY and SYGVKD. The CDR3 has 18 amino acids. V lost 0 bases to trimming and J lost 3 bases, with 18 bases between them. In DNA, the CDR3 is TGTGCCATCAGTGAGTCGTCTACCGCCCCGTCATACTACAATGAGCAGTTCTTC. As protein: CAISESSTAPSYYNEQFF.

This clonotype was observed many times. This rearrangement joins TRBV12-3 or TRBV12-4 to TRBJ2-5; D tentatively reads TRBD1 or TRBD2 (5 bases each). V lost 5 bases, J lost 5 bases, and 15 bases lay in between. CDR3 length: 14 residues. For the CDR3, the DNA is TGTGCCAGCAGTCCTGTGGGGGTCTGGGAGACCCAGTACTTC. Translated, it gives CASSPVGVWETQYF.

This clonotype was detected only a few times. The V gene is TRBV20-1, the J gene TRBJ2-5; D perhaps matches TRBD2 (6 bases). This CDR3 is built from 14 residues. Trimming shortened V by 3 bases and J by 4 bases, and 15 bases separated the two germline ends. Per the germline V gene, CDR1 is DFQATT and CDR2 is SNEGSKA (reference sequence). The DNA of the CDR3 is TGCAGTGCTAGCGGGAGTTCAATCCCAGAGACCCAGTACTTC. Protein product: CSASGSSIPETQYF.

The rearrangement links TRBV11-3 to TRBJ2-6; D is unclear. Between the trimmed V and J ends, which lost 2 bases and 3 bases, there was a span of 2 bases. CDR1 SGHNT and CDR2 YENEEA come from the germline V gene. The CDR3 runs 13 residues. The chain's CDR3 is CASSLNGANVLTF. The CDR3 DNA follows: TGTGCCAGCAGCTTAAATGGGGCCAACGTCCTGACTTTC.

In its sample, this clonotype was seen a few times. This chain connects TRBV29-1 to TRBJ1-1; unclear D gene. The germline CDR1 and CDR2 sequences are SQVTM and ANQGSEA. The germline V and J ends were trimmed by 4 bases and 0 bases, with 6 bases remaining between them. The CDR3 extends over 12 amino acids. Written as DNA, the CDR3 is TGCAGCGTTGTACCGGTGAACACTGAAGCTTTCTTT. Translating it yields CSVVPVNTEAFF.

This clonotype was counted between two and nine times. The rearrangement links TRBV25-1 to TRBJ2-3; D gene ambiguous. The V gene lost 8 bases and the J gene lost 0 bases, with 6 bases spanning the gap. CDR1 is MGHDK and CDR2 is SYGVNS in the germline V gene. This CDR3 is 12 amino acids long. CDR3 loop: CASGKSTDTQYF. The CDR3 DNA follows: TGTGCCAGCGGTAAGAGCACAGATACGCAGTATTTT.

The CDR3 DNA follows: TGTGCCAGCAGCTTTACTAACACTGAAGCTTTCTTT. Protein sequence: CASSFTNTEAFF. This chain connects TRBV7-2 to TRBJ1-1; D gene ambiguous. Germline V gene data show CDR1 as SGHTA and CDR2 as FQGNSA. V lost 3 bases to trimming and J lost 2 bases, with 4 bases between them. This CDR3 comprises 12 residues.

The chain carries TRBV11-1 and TRBJ2-3; D call uncertain. V was clipped by 5 bases and J by 3 bases, with 9 bases between them. Looked up from germline, CDR1 is SGHAT and CDR2 is FQDESV (reference sequence). The CDR3 covers 13 residues. The CDR3 sequence is CASSPYQTDTQYF. The DNA for the CDR3 is TGTGCCAGCAGCCCCTACCAGACAGATACGCAGTATTTT.

The chain is built from TRBV3-1 and TRBJ2-2; tentative D call: TRBD2 (6 bases). The CDR3 totals 17 residues. Trimming left V 11 bases short and J 5 bases short, with 27 bases between. CDR1 LGHDT and CDR2 YNNKEL come from the germline V gene (reference sequence). CDR3 coding DNA: TGTGCCTCCTGCACCGCCTCCGGGACTCCACGAACCGGGGAGCTGTTTTTT. It encodes CASCTASGTPRTGELFF.